The text below deals with one T cell receptor (beta chain). Its antigen is currently unknown. The sample comes from a study of cytomegalovirus exposure and HLA in healthy donors. Findings of the study overall: The authors later found most CMV-associated TCR beta chains appeared HLA-restricted. According to an earlier analysis, most TCR beta V segments yielded productive rearrangements about 90% or about 30% of the time. Associated with HLA alleles at 0.05 false discovery rate in a later analysis were fewer than 20,000 TCR beta sequences.

V lost 4 bases and J lost 0; bases outside the gene matches: 9. The CDR3 has 16 amino acids. Germline loops: CDR1 SGHRS, CDR2 YFSETQ. The PCR used 60 Vbeta and 13 Jbeta primers. Repertoires were generated with immunoSEQ multiplex PCR, while TCRdb's copy carries only in-frame clones and drops some. The sample carries 200,000 or so clones, roughly 84% recorded once. The sequenced sample consisted of PBMCs. The origin of this receptor is a boy aged 5-17 years in good health and CMV-seronegative. This chain links TRBV5-1 with TRBJ2-7; 8 nucleotides align to TRBD2. CDR3 DNA: TGCGCCAGCAGCCGGGAAGCTAGCGGGCCCTCCTACGAGCAGTACTTC. Amino acid sequence: CASSREASGPSYEQYF.